The rows below give T cell receptor beta chains drawn from one sample of a study of CXCR3-negative and CXCR3-positive naive CD8 T cells. TCRdb re-called the 5' RACE reads; one entry per CDR3 protein, DNA not given. Here the sample table reports about 84,000 distinct CDR3 sequences. The sequencing input was naive CXCR3+ CD8+ T cells from blood. These receptor sequences come from a human donor in good health. Some clones in this sample may be carry-over from other donors' samples. Each CDR3 is given with its conserved first and last residue. The order of the fields is J gene, V gene, CDR3 protein.

>TRBJ2-2|TRBV15
CATSRDRGGWGTGELFF
>TRBJ2-7|TRBV29-1
CSVGGLGVYEQYF
>TRBJ2-7|TRBV13
CASSLGARSSYEQYF
>TRBJ2-4|TRBV21-1
CASSSFSKGQGNIQYF
>TRBJ1-4|TRBV7-6
CASGQGAFEKLFF
>TRBJ2-2|TRBV6-2/TRBV6-3
CASRTGQEHTGELFF
>TRBJ2-1|TRBV7-9
CASSFDRGGQFF
>TRBJ2-7|TRBV27
CASSPTGMREQYF
>TRBJ1-4|TRBV29-1
CSVEKIGTEEKLFF
>TRBJ2-1|TRBV25-1
CASSDRGPNEQFF
>TRBJ2-7|TRBV27
CASSFQVDSYEQYF
>TRBJ2-5|TRBV27
CASSPLSSQETQYF
>TRBJ1-1|TRBV9
CASSVSSRGNTEAFF
>TRBJ2-2|TRBV6-1
CASSPGTGDRSTGELFF
>TRBJ2-7|TRBV11-1
CASSLQGNEQYF
>TRBJ2-7|TRBV12-3/TRBV12-4
CASSLELSYEQYF
>TRBJ1-1|TRBV7-9
CASSSGDREAFF
>TRBJ2-2|TRBV6-5
CASSFSPPERGGGELFF
>TRBJ2-7|TRBV6-1
CASSEEEATYYEQYF
>TRBJ1-1|TRBV15
CATSGEVQLRETEAFF
>TRBJ2-3|TRBV20-1
CRPGPTTDTQYF
>TRBJ2-7|TRBV4-3
CASSQGIAYEQYF
>TRBJ1-2|TRBV21-1
CASSKIRAKYGYTF
>TRBJ2-5|TRBV7-3
CASSLNRGETQYF
>TRBJ2-1|TRBV7-2
CASSPHTISSGANEQFF
>TRBJ1-2|TRBV6-5
CASSYAGVDGYTF
>TRBJ2-7|TRBV7-2
CASSPPSYEQYF
>TRBJ1-1|TRBV27
CASSFSSPAEAFF
>TRBJ2-2|TRBV6-5
CASSYSPSALGTGELFF
>TRBJ2-1|TRBV3-1
CASSQDVMRVDGEQFF
>TRBJ2-2|TRBV2
CARLGTTGELFF
>TRBJ1-2|TRBV7-9
CASSLAQMSNYGYTF
>TRBJ1-5|TRBV28
CASSRTYSNQPQHF
>TRBJ1-5|TRBV20-1
CSARVLREHQPQHF
>TRBJ2-2|TRBV7-6
CASSLARTGELFF
>TRBJ2-7|TRBV4-1
CASSRGTSASYEQYF
>TRBJ1-1|TRBV4-2
CASSQDYRGGTEAFF
>TRBJ2-1|TRBV7-6
CASSLERGNNEQFF
>TRBJ2-7|TRBV30
CAWNSGQGIVGYF
>TRBJ1-2|TRBV2
CASSLGDTGYGYTF
>TRBJ2-3|TRBV5-6
CASSNLPGRVTDTQYF
>TRBJ2-5|TRBV13
CASSRTGTEKETQYF
>TRBJ2-5|TRBV6-2/TRBV6-3
CASRPPSGGYKETQYF
>TRBJ2-1|TRBV5-1
CASSYSVERGYEQFF
>TRBJ1-1|TRBV6-5
CASSWRLNTEAFF
>TRBJ2-2|TRBV25-1
CASSEFLGGNGELFF
>TRBJ2-6|TRBV28
CASSYASGANVLTF
>TRBJ2-1|TRBV12-3/TRBV12-4
CASSPHREQFF
>TRBJ2-3|TRBV5-4
CASSLGLRVTDTQYF